The sequence of this TCR beta chain was determined in a study of T cells in women clearing cervical HPV infection. Germline V gene data show CDR1 as SEHNR and CDR2 as FQNEAQ (reference sequence). With V trimmed by 5 bases and J by 4 bases, 7 bases remained unmatched. CDR3 length: 14 residues. On this clone itself: Sequencing ends 3 residues short of the CDR3 end; the germline J gene provides the rest.

The protocol was immunoSEQ multiplex PCR, while the TCRdb copy is restricted to in-frame clones and leaves out a portion. In all, the sample yields 30,000 to 40,000 clones. The source material was blood buffy coat. This sequence joins TRBV7-9 and TRBJ2-7; 8 nucleotides line up with TRBD1. The source of this sequence is a woman between 18 and 70 years old with a cervical HPV16 infection that either progressed to CIN3+ or cleared (not recorded which). The CDR3: CASSPPGQVYEQYF. The covered CDR3 bases are TGTGCCAGCAGCCCACCGGGACAGGTATACGAG. The whole variable domain, remainder taken from reference TRBV7-9 and TRBJ2-7, is DTGVSQNPRHKITKRGQNVTFRCDPISEHNRLYWYRQTLGQGPEFLTYFQNEAQLEKSRLLSDRFSAERPKGSFSTLEIQRTEQGDSAMYLCASSPPGQVYEQYFGPGTRLTVT.